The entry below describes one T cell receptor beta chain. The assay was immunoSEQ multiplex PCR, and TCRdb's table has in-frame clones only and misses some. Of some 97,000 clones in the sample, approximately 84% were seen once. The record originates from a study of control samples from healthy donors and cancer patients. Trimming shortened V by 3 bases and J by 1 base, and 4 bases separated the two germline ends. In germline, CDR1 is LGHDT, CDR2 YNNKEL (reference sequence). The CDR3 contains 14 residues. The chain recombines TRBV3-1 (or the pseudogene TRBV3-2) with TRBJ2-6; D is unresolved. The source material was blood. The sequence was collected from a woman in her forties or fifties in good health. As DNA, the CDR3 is TGTGCCAGCAGCCACCGATCTGGGGCCAACGTCCTGACTTTC. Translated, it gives CASSHRSGANVLTF.